This T cell receptor beta chain is drawn from a study of metastatic and nonmetastatic thyroid tumors. Study background: Samples came from malignant and benign thyroid patients, and repertoires were compared across blood and tumor or nodule tissue. Points from the study as a whole: In blood and tumor, TCR beta diversity was reportedly significantly higher in malignant thyroid tumors than in benign nodules.

No treatment had been given to any patient before thyroid surgery. In its sample, this clone was seen a few times. What it binds is unknown. Per the germline V gene, CDR1 is KGHSH and CDR2 is LQKENI. This CDR3 region has 13 residues. V was trimmed by 2 bases and J by 9 bases, leaving 8 bases between them. As processed by the authors: The study built a papillary thyroid cancer distant-metastasis classifier from CDR3 differences across clinicopathological groups. TCRdb used MiXCR to call clones anew from the PCR reads. For this entry, the V and J calls and clone size follow TCRdb and not the study's own pipeline. The sample lists tens of thousands of clones; 9% to 14% were seen once.

The chain joins TRBV18 to TRBJ1-6, with D perhaps matching TRBD1 (5 bases). The sequencing sample was made of blood. The sequence derives from a male donor with papillary thyroid cancer or a benign thyroid nodule (not recorded which). Some clones in this sample may be carry-over from other donors' samples. In nucleotides, the CDR3 is TGTGCCAGCTCACCAGGGGACGGTTCACCCCTCCACTTT. This sequence encodes CASSPGDGSPLHF.